This TCR beta chain stems from a study of T-cell memory formation after mild COVID-19. Study-level results: Pre-infection memory contained some responding clones, which suggested that cross-reactive memory had joined. Shrinking CD4+ clones were chiefly CM and EM; CD8+ ones were chiefly EMRA. A balance of CD4 and CD8 characterized clones contracting day 15 to 85, whereas later expanders leaned CD4+.

This CDR3 comprises 13 residues. V dropped 1 base and J dropped 10; count of bases not matched to a gene: 7. Germline V CDR1 and CDR2: GTSNPN, SVGIG (reference sequence). It was 5'RACE with constant-segment primers that produced the TCR alpha and TCR beta cDNA libraries, which carried sample barcodes and UMIs. TCRdb re-called the 5' RACE reads through MiXCR, storing one row per CDR3 protein. The sample has around 410,000 distinct CDR3 sequences, about 22% seen once. On this clonotype: What it binds is not known.

The chain carries TRBV30 and TRBJ2-1; 7 nucleotides match TRBD1. The sequence derives from an adult woman who had mild COVID-19 (a few samples of this study predate the infection). Cell type and time point are not known. The specimen sequenced was PBMCs or a T cell subset sorted from them (not recorded which). CDR3 nucleotide sequence: TGTGCCTGGAGTGGCAGGGGGTTGGGCGAGCAGTTCTTC. Translation gives CAWSGRGLGEQFF.